The 21 T cell receptor beta chains listed next were all sequenced from one sample in a study of persistence of HIV-infected CD4 T cells. The libraries were made with immunoSEQ version 4 in survey mode. The assay was immunoSEQ multiplex PCR, and TCRdb's table has in-frame clones only and misses some. The repertoire holds about 40,000 clones, with around three quarters as singletons. Cells were stimulated with overlapping HIV-1 Gag 15-mer peptides. Memory cells lacking CD40L and CD69 with high CD45RO were sorted. Antigen specificity for these receptors is unknown. The sequenced sample was CD4+ T cells sorted from PBMCs after roughly 18-hour stimulation, obtained from a patient who received antiretroviral therapy. These receptors originate from an adult man with HIV who was CMV-seropositive.

The CDR3 is CASSPWEKGTEAFF. The CDR3 nucleotides read TGTGCCAGCAGCCCTTGGGAGAAGGGCACTGAAGCTTTCTTT. The chain joins TRBV5-5 to TRBJ1-1; no reliable D call. V gave up 4 bases and J gave up 4 bases, with 14 bases separating them. From germline, CDR1 is SGHKS and CDR2 YYEKEE (reference sequence). This CDR3 is built from 14 residues. The full variable domain, rest sourced from reference TRBV5-5 and TRBJ1-1, is DAGVTQSPTHLIKTRGQQVTLRCSPISGHKSVSWYQQVLGQGPQFIFQYYEKEERGRGNFPDRFSARQFPNYSSELNVNALLLGDSALYLCASSPWEKGTEAFFGQGTRLTVV.

V gene TRBV10-3 combines with J gene TRBJ2-1, with 7 bases fitting TRBD2. Germline V gene lookup returns CDR1 ENHRY and CDR2 SYGVKD. Trimming took 2 bases from V and 14 from J; bases not matched to a gene: 6. The CDR3 totals 12 residues. The CDR3 DNA reads TGTGCCATCAGTGAGGTCCTAGCGGCGGAGTTCTTC. Its protein product is CAISEVLAAEFF.

The chain links TRBV29-1 to TRBJ1-2, with 7 bases that match TRBD1. Germline V gene lookup returns CDR1 SQVTM and CDR2 ANQGSEA. J lost 6 bases, V lost 3 bases, and 10 bases had no gene match. This CDR3 region has 14 residues. The CDR3 DNA reads as TGCAGCGTTGATGACCGACAGGGTCGGGATGGCTACACCTTC. Amino acid sequence: CSVDDRQGRDGYTF.

The CDR3 DNA sequence: TGTGCCAGCAGCTTCGGTGTGGGGCACCAAAATTCACCCCTCCACTTT. This gives the protein CASSFGVGHQNSPLHF. The chain recombines TRBV5-8 with TRBJ1-6; D perhaps matches TRBD1 (5 bases). Trimming took off 2 bases at V and 7 bases at J, with 16 bases between the two ends. The CDR3 spans 16 residues. Germline V gene lookup returns CDR1 SGHTS and CDR2 YDEGEE. Filled out from reference TRBV5-8 and TRBJ1-6, the complete variable domain reads EAGVTQSPTHLIKTRGQQATLRCSPISGHTSVYWYQQALGLGLQFLLWYDEGEERNRGNFPPRFSGRQFPNYSSELNVNALELEDSALYLCASSFGVGHQNSPLHFGNGTRLTVT.

The V gene is TRBV11-2, the J gene TRBJ1-5, with D perhaps matching TRBD1 (5 bases). Per the germline V gene, CDR1 is SGHAT and CDR2 is FQNNGV. There are 14 residues in the CDR3. V shed 5 bases and J shed 9 bases, with 17 bases lying between them. CDR3: CASSTDAGFGPQHF. In nucleotides, the CDR3 is TGTGCCAGCAGCACGGATGCAGGGTTTGGGCCCCAGCATTTT.

The chain joins TRBV2 to TRBJ1-1; D remains ambiguous. The V end was cut by 6 bases, the J end by 5 bases, with 10 bases between. The CDR3 covers 12 residues. Germline lookup yields CDR1 SNHLY and CDR2 FYNNEI. CDR3 protein: CASSTRGTEAFF. The CDR3 DNA reads TGTGCCAGCAGCACCCGAGGGACTGAAGCTTTCTTT.

J is TRBJ1-1 and V is TRBV6-5; possibly TRBD1 for D (6 bases). There are 15 residues in the CDR3. V shed 3 bases and J shed 2 bases, with 13 bases lying between them. From germline, CDR1 is MNHEY and CDR2 SVGAGI. The CDR3 reads CASSYLKGTNTEAFF. DNA for the CDR3: TGTGCCAGCAGTTATCTAAAGGGGACAAACACTGAAGCTTTCTTT.

V gene TRBV30 combines with J gene TRBJ1-1; the D gene is possibly TRBD1 (5 bases). V was shortened by 2 bases and J by 1 base, with 17 bases between the two germline ends. CDR3 length equals 16 residues. Germline CDR1 and CDR2: GTSNPN and SVGIG (reference sequence). Here the CDR3 reads CAWSPRGRVRNTEAFF. CDR3 nucleotide sequence: TGTGCCTGGAGTCCAAGGGGTAGGGTTCGGAACACTGAAGCTTTCTTT.

J is TRBJ2-6 and V is TRBV7-9, with 7 bases that match TRBD2. The CDR3 sequence is 16 residues long. Unmatched junction bases numbered 3, after V lost 3 bases and J lost 1 base. Germline V gene sequence: CDR1 SEHNR, CDR2 FQNEAQ (reference sequence). CDR3 bases: TGTGCCAGCAGCTTTCGAGCGGGGTCTGGGGCCAACGTCCTGACTTTC. This codes for CASSFRAGSGANVLTF.

The genes are TRBV5-1 and TRBJ2-1; D perhaps matches TRBD1 (6 bases). Trimming left V 4 bases short and J 9 bases short, with 11 bases between. This CDR3 spans 12 amino acids. Germline V lookup: CDR1 SGHRS, CDR2 YFSETQ. The CDR3 sequence is CASSRDNTEQFF. In DNA, the CDR3 is TGCGCCAGCAGCCGGGACAACACTGAGCAGTTCTTC.

The CDR3 protein is CASSARGIFAKLFF. As DNA, the CDR3 is TGTGCCAGCAGCGCCCGAGGGATTTTCGCAAAACTGTTTTTT. The V gene is TRBV14, the J gene TRBJ1-4; no clear D. This CDR3 region has 14 residues. The germline V and J ends were trimmed by 5 bases and 10 bases, with 17 bases remaining between them. CDR1 is SGHDN and CDR2 is FVKESK in the germline V gene. Combining the CDR3 with reference TRBV14 and TRBJ1-4 gives the whole variable domain EAGVTQFPSHSVIEKGQTVTLRCDPISGHDNLYWYRRVMGKEIKFLLHFVKESKQDESGMPNNRFLAERTGGTYSTLKVQPAELEDSGVYFCASSARGIFAKLFFGSGTQLSVL.

V gene TRBV6-2 or TRBV6-3 combines with J gene TRBJ1-2; D remains unclear. Trimming took 5 bases from V and 8 from J, leaving 12 bases between them. From germline, CDR1 is MNHEY and CDR2 SVGEGT. The CDR3 has 12 residues. The CDR3: CASSPGPEGYTF. The CDR3 DNA follows: TGTGCCAGCAGTCCCGGACCTGAGGGCTACACCTTC.

This clone has a single count. V is TRBV10-3 and J is TRBJ1-1; possibly TRBD1 for D (6 bases). The V end was cut by 9 bases, the J end by 1 base, with 6 bases between. The CDR3 is 11 amino acids. Germline assignment: CDR1 ENHRY and CDR2 SYGVKD. CDR3: CAIQGNTEAFF. In nucleotides, the CDR3 is TGTGCCATACAGGGGAACACTGAAGCTTTCTTT.

This chain joins TRBV3-1 (or the pseudogene TRBV3-2) and TRBJ2-2, with 9 bases lining up with TRBD1. V lost 2 bases and J lost 6; bases outside the gene matches: 7. This CDR3 has 16 residues. Germline lookup yields CDR1 LGHDT and CDR2 YNNKEL (reference sequence). In DNA form, the CDR3 reads TGTGCCAGCAGCCAAAAAGGGACAGGGTTGGCCGGGGAGCTGTTTTTT. It translates to CASSQKGTGLAGELFF.

The V and J genes are TRBV6-5 and TRBJ1-2, with D possibly TRBD1 on 6 matching bases. The V end was cut by 2 bases, the J end by 8 bases, with 15 bases between. The CDR3 sequence is 14 residues long. CDR1 and CDR2 from the germline V gene are MNHEY and SVGAGI. CDR3 sequence: CASSYDSGARGYTF. Written as DNA, the CDR3 is TGTGCCAGCAGTTACGACTCAGGGGCGCGAGGCTACACCTTC.

In this sample, this clone turned up a few times. The chain couples TRBV27 to TRBJ1-5; 8 bases fit TRBD1. CDR3 size: 17 residues. With 5 bases clipped from V and 1 base from J, the junction kept 10 bases outside the gene matches. Germline assignment: CDR1 MNHEY and CDR2 SMNVEV (reference sequence). CDR3 sequence reads: CASSPRKDRVSNQPQHF. CDR3 DNA: TGTGCCAGCAGTCCCCGCAAGGACAGGGTGAGCAATCAGCCCCAGCATTTT.

The chain is built from TRBV27 and TRBJ1-5; 10 bases align to TRBD1. Trimming cost V 5 bases and J 6 bases; bases outside gene matches: 10. The CDR3 is made up of 16 amino acids. Germline CDR1 and CDR2: MNHEY and SMNVEV (reference sequence). CDR3 loop: CASSLRTGGVSQPQHF. The CDR3 coding sequence is TGTGCCAGCAGTCTACGGACAGGGGGGGTGAGTCAGCCCCAGCATTTT.

This chain links TRBV11-1 with TRBJ2-1; D unclear. Trimming left V 5 bases short and J 8 bases short, with 19 bases between. Germline CDR1 SGHAT, CDR2 FQDESV (reference sequence). This CDR3 comprises 15 residues. The CDR3: CASSQAGYNSDEQFF. The CDR3 DNA reads as TGTGCCAGCAGCCAGGCCGGGTACAACAGCGATGAGCAGTTCTTC.

This rearrangement joins TRBV19 to TRBJ2-3; D assignment may be TRBD1 or TRBD2 (7 bases each). Germline V gene data show CDR1 as LNHDA and CDR2 as SQIVND (reference sequence). Trimming left V 5 bases short and J 2 bases short, with 14 bases between. The CDR3 spans 15 residues. The CDR3 DNA follows: TGTGCCAGTAGTTCCAGGGAGGGGGCCACAGATACGCAGTATTTT. This sequence encodes CASSSREGATDTQYF.

CDR3 residues: CASRQGNSPLHF. CDR3 nucleotide sequence: TGTGCCAGCAGACAGGGGAATTCACCCCTCCACTTT. The V gene is TRBV6-5, the J gene TRBJ1-6, with 7 positions matching TRBD1. Germline V gene sequence: CDR1 MNHEY, CDR2 SVGAGI. The CDR3 covers 12 residues. Losses at the gene ends were 6 bases for V and 7 bases for J; bases not matched to a gene: 0.

The CDR3 region is CASSLGQNYGYTF. The DNA of the CDR3 is TGTGCCAGCAGTTTAGGACAGAACTATGGCTACACCTTC. V and J are TRBV12-3 or TRBV12-4 and TRBJ1-2, with a possible D match to TRBD1 (5 bases). The CDR3 is 13 amino acids. Trimming stripped 1 base from V and 2 bases from J, with 5 bases between.